The entry below describes one T cell receptor (beta chain). The sample belongs to a study of T-cell memory formation after mild COVID-19. Each CDR3 protein is one row after TCRdb ran MiXCR on the 5' RACE reads. The sample gives some 320,000 distinct CDR3 sequences, more than 13% of which show up once; around 23% is in the top ten. The clonotype comes from a man younger than 35 who had mild COVID-19 (a few samples of this study predate the infection). Cell type and time point are not known. Material: PBMCs or a T cell subset sorted from them (not recorded which).

The CDR3 reads CASSHPRDGDYGYTF. The CDR3 region has the DNA TGTGCCAGCAGTCACCCCCGGGATGGGGACTATGGCTACACCTTC. This chain connects TRBV6-5 to TRBJ1-2; D gene ambiguous. With 5 bases removed from V and 3 bases from J, the gap between germline ends came to 16 bases. Germline lookup yields CDR1 MNHEY and CDR2 SVGAGI. The CDR3 has 15 residues.